This is a list of T cell receptor beta chains from one sample in a study of CD8 T cells in ankylosing spondylitis. Each CDR3 protein gets one entry after TCRdb re-called the 5' RACE reads with MiXCR. The sample records roughly 190,000 distinct CDR3 sequences, 9.5% to 15% being singletons. The material sequenced was blood, either unsorted or a sorted T cell fraction (not recorded which). These receptors came from a male donor with ankylosing spondylitis or in good health (not recorded which). The CDR3 runs from the conserved cysteine through the conserved F or W. The order of the fields is V gene, clone size, D gene, J gene, CDR3 protein, CDR3 DNA. A D gene is named only where the DNA matches it firmly. The listing skips clone size in some rows; elsewhere it reads once, few, many or a size class.

V: TRBV7-9
size: many
D: TRBD1
J: TRBJ2-7
CDR3: CASIPGGQGSGSYEQYF
DNA: TGTGCCAGCATCCCAGGGGGACAGGGGTCCGGCTCCTACGAGCAGTACTTC

V: TRBV15
size: NA
D: NA
J: TRBJ2-7
CDR3: CATSRHFFPGLSSYEQYF
DNA: TGTGCCACCAGCAGACACTTTTTCCCGGGACTTAGCTCCTACGAGCAGTACTTC

V: TRBV7-2
size: many
D: NA
J: TRBJ2-3
CDR3: CASSPISTDTQYF
DNA: TGTGCCAGCAGCCCGATAAGCACAGATACGCAGTATTTT

V: TRBV5-6
size: few
D: NA
J: TRBJ1-2
CDR3: CASSLLQARGYTF
DNA: TGTGCCAGCAGCTTGTTACAGGCGCGTGGCTACACCTTC

V: TRBV9
size: few
D: NA
J: TRBJ1-2
CDR3: CASSVGHWEDGYTF
DNA: TGTGCCAGCAGCGTAGGTCACTGGGAGGATGGCTACACCTTC

V: TRBV7-9
size: NA
D: NA
J: TRBJ1-1
CDR3: CASSSAWDTEAFF
DNA: TGTGCCAGCAGTTCTGCTTGGGACACTGAAGCTTTCTTT

V: TRBV14
size: NA
D: TRBD1
J: TRBJ2-7
CDR3: CASSQLGTGADEQYF
DNA: TGTGCCAGCAGCCAATTAGGGACAGGGGCCGACGAGCAGTACTTC

V: TRBV5-1
size: NA
D: TRBD2
J: TRBJ2-7
CDR3: CASSSGTSPYYEQYF
DNA: TGCGCCAGCAGCTCTGGGACTAGCCCCTACTACGAGCAGTACTTC

V: TRBV9
size: NA
D: NA
J: TRBJ2-1
CDR3: CASSERDTDYNEQFF
DNA: TGTGCCAGCAGCGAGAGAGACACCGACTACAATGAGCAGTTCTTC

V: TRBV4-2
size: few
D: TRBD2
J: TRBJ2-1
CDR3: CASSPILGTSGGNEQFF
DNA: TGTGCCAGCAGCCCAATATTGGGGACTAGCGGGGGAAATGAGCAGTTCTTC

V: TRBV4-1
size: NA
D: NA
J: TRBJ2-7
CDR3: CASSQEDRSTYEQYF
DNA: TGCGCCAGCAGCCAAGAAGACAGGTCAACCTACGAGCAGTACTTC

V: TRBV12-3/TRBV12-4
size: few
D: TRBD1
J: TRBJ1-2
CDR3: CASSSDRGSGYTF
DNA: TGTGCCAGCAGTTCGGACAGGGGAAGCGGCTACACCTTC

V: TRBV9
size: few
D: TRBD2
J: TRBJ2-1
CDR3: CASSVSTSGYNEQFF
DNA: TGTGCCAGCAGCGTAAGTACTAGCGGTTACAATGAGCAGTTCTTC

V: TRBV7-2
size: few
D: TRBD2
J: TRBJ2-5
CDR3: CASRDVAGGLETQYF
DNA: TGTGCCAGCAGGGACGTAGCGGGGGGGCTAGAGACCCAGTACTTC

V: TRBV15
size: few
D: NA
J: TRBJ2-7
CDR3: CATSARDSGEQYF
DNA: TGTGCCACCAGCGCCCGGGACTCTGGCGAGCAGTACTTC

V: TRBV6-1
size: few
D: NA
J: TRBJ2-5
CDR3: CASTSGLMRETQYF
DNA: TGTGCCAGCACCTCGGGACTCATGAGGGAGACCCAGTACTTC

V: TRBV4-1
size: NA
D: NA
J: TRBJ2-1
CDR3: CASSQEWRSSYNEQFF
DNA: TGCGCCAGCAGCCAAGAATGGCGGAGCTCCTACAATGAGCAGTTCTTC

V: TRBV7-9
size: NA
D: TRBD2
J: TRBJ2-1
CDR3: CASSHSGGAPNNEQFF
DNA: TGTGCCAGCAGCCATAGCGGGGGGGCCCCAAACAATGAGCAGTTCTTC

V: TRBV5-8
size: NA
D: NA
J: TRBJ1-4
CDR3: CASSVSGDSNEKLFF
DNA: TGTGCCAGCAGCGTCTCAGGGGATAGTAATGAAAAACTGTTTTTT

V: TRBV5-1
size: NA
D: NA
J: TRBJ2-5
CDR3: CASSPFGGNLQETQYF
DNA: TGCGCCAGCAGCCCTTTTGGAGGGAACCTCCAAGAGACCCAGTACTTC

V: TRBV27
size: many
D: NA
J: TRBJ1-1
CDR3: CASSFGQSTEAFF
DNA: TGTGCCAGCAGTTTTGGACAGAGTACTGAAGCTTTCTTT

V: TRBV10-3
size: NA
D: TRBD1
J: TRBJ2-5
CDR3: CAISESRDSGETQYF
DNA: TGTGCCATCAGTGAGTCGAGGGACAGTGGAGAGACCCAGTACTTC

V: TRBV7-9
size: many
D: TRBD2
J: TRBJ2-1
CDR3: CASSLGRAGTQRGQFF
DNA: TGTGCCAGCAGCTTGGGGAGGGCGGGAACCCAAAGAGGGCAGTTCTTC

V: TRBV27
size: NA
D: TRBD1
J: TRBJ1-1
CDR3: CATQGATEAFF
DNA: TGTGCCACACAGGGGGCCACTGAAGCTTTCTTT

V: TRBV12-3/TRBV12-4
size: few
D: NA
J: TRBJ1-1
CDR3: CASSPPGLGTEAFF
DNA: TGTGCCAGCAGTCCTCCGGGACTCGGTACTGAAGCTTTCTTT

V: TRBV29-1
size: few
D: NA
J: TRBJ2-7
CDR3: CSVGRGTYEQYF
DNA: TGCAGCGTTGGCAGGGGTACCTACGAGCAGTACTTC

V: TRBV4-1
size: many
D: TRBD2
J: TRBJ2-1
CDR3: CASSQGGSGGYNEQFF
DNA: TGCGCCAGCAGCCAAGGTGGTAGCGGGGGATACAATGAGCAGTTCTTC

V: TRBV10-3
size: few
D: TRBD2
J: TRBJ2-5
CDR3: CAISEVSTSGKETQYF
DNA: TGTGCCATCAGTGAGGTTTCGACTAGCGGAAAAGAGACCCAGTACTTC

V: TRBV4-1
size: NA
D: NA
J: TRBJ2-1
CDR3: CASSLGSRASSYNEQFF
DNA: TGCGCCAGCAGCCTCGGGTCCCGGGCGAGCTCCTACAATGAGCAGTTCTTC